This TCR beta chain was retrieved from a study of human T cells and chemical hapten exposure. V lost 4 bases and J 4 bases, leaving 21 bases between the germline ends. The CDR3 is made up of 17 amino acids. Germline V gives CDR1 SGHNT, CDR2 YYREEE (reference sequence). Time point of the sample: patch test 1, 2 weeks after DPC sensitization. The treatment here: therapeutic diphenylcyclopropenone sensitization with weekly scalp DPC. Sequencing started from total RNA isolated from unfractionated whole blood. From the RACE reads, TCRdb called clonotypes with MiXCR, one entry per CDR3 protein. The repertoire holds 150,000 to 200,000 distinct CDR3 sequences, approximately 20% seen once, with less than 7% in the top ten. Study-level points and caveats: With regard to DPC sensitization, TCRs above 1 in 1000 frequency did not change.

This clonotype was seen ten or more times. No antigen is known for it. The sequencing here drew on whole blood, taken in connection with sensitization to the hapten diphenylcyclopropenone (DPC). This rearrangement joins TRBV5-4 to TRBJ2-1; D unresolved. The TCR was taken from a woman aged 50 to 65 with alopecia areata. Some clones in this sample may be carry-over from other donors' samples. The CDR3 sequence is CASSPRTPTEFYNEQFF. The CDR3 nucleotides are TGTGCCAGCAGCCCACGAACTCCGACGGAATTTTACAATGAGCAGTTCTTC.